This T cell receptor (beta chain) is from a study of blood T cells in healthy people across ages. V lost 0 bases to trimming and J lost 0 bases, with 8 bases between them. The CDR3 contains 15 residues. Germline assignment: CDR1 SGHRS and CDR2 YFSETQ. Primers used in a second PCR of about 6 to 11 cycles were a sample-barcoded 5' primer and a J-beta primer mix. Using its own MiXCR run on the 5' RACE reads, TCRdb lists one record per CDR3 protein. The table records over 950,000 distinct CDR3 sequences, roughly 50% of them present only once. The gene calls are TRBV5-1 and TRBJ2-3; D ambiguous. This receptor was obtained from a woman in her fifties or sixties in good health. Sequencing used blood. Written as DNA, the CDR3 is TGCGCCAGCAGCTTGGCGGCAGCAAGCACAGATACGCAGTATTTT. Translating gives CASSLAAASTDTQYF.